This is a list of T cell receptor beta chains from one sample in a study of T cells in Graves' hyperthyroidism and ophthalmopathy. TCRdb fed the multiplex PCR reads into MiXCR, producing one record per CDR3 protein. This sample carries about 350,000 distinct CDR3 sequences, approximately 15% of them seen once, and the ten largest clones take approximately 25%. Material: blood. These receptors were collected from a woman aged 25-40 years with Graves' hyperthyroidism. The CDR3 runs from the conserved cysteine through the conserved F or W. The D gene is left open where the match is weak. The size entry is marked missing in some rows and otherwise reads once, few, many or a size class.

clone_size,d_call,j_call,v_call,cdr3_length,cdr3_nt,cdr3_aa
NA,NA,TRBJ2-6,TRBV4-3,16,TGCGCCAGCAGCCAAGAGGGACACTCTGGGGCCAACGTCCTGACTTTC,CASSQEGHSGANVLTF
NA,NA,TRBJ1-1,TRBV12-3/TRBV12-4,14,TGTGCCAGCAGGGAACATCGACTGAACACTGAAGCTTTCTTT,CASREHRLNTEAFF
few,NA,TRBJ1-5,TRBV6-2/TRBV6-3,13,TGTGCCAGCACCGAATGGAGCGGGCAGCCCCAGCATTTT,CASTEWSGQPQHF
many,NA,TRBJ2-3,TRBV7-9,13,TGTGCCAGCAGCTTAGCCGCGGAAGATACGCAGTATTTT,CASSLAAEDTQYF
few,TRBD2,TRBJ2-7,TRBV25-1,16,TGTGCCAGCAGTGAATATGATTGGACTAGCGGGAGTAAGCAGTACTTC,CASSEYDWTSGSKQYF
NA,NA,TRBJ1-2,TRBV24-1,14,TGTGCCACCAGTGATCGGGACGGGAGATATGGCTACACCTTC,CATSDRDGRYGYTF
NA,NA,TRBJ2-7,TRBV19,12,TGTGCCAGTATCGGGGGAGTCGGCGAGCAGTACTTC,CASIGGVGEQYF
few,TRBD1,TRBJ2-1,TRBV29-1,18,TGCAGCGTTGAAGATGTTAACCCCGGGACAGGGGATAACAATGAGCAGTTCTTC,CSVEDVNPGTGDNNEQFF
few,NA,TRBJ1-5,TRBV27,13,TGTGCCAGCAGTTTAATGTTGTATCAGCCCCAGCATTTT,CASSLMLYQPQHF
few,NA,TRBJ1-4,TRBV6-1,14,TGTGCCAGCTCGGGCCAGGCGGCTAATGAAAAACTGTTTTTT,CASSGQAANEKLFF
NA,NA,TRBJ1-3,TRBV3-1,13,TGTGCCAGCCAGGGCCACTCTGGAAACACCATATATTTT,CASQGHSGNTIYF
many,TRBD1,TRBJ1-4,TRBV2,13,TGTGCCAGCGGACAGGGGAATTATGAAAAACTGTTTTTT,CASGQGNYEKLFF
few,NA,TRBJ2-2,TRBV5-5,14,TGTGCCAGCACCCTTGCGGGGTTCGCCGGGGAGCTGCTTTTT,CASTLAGFAGELLF
NA,TRBD2,TRBJ2-7,TRBV20-1,15,TGCAGTGCTAGTACTAGCGGGAGACGGGACAACGAGCAGTACTTC,CSASTSGRRDNEQYF
NA,TRBD1,TRBJ2-5,TRBV7-2,15,TGTGCCAGCAGCACGAGACAGGGGGAACAAGAGACCCAGTACTTC,CASSTRQGEQETQYF
many,NA,TRBJ2-3,TRBV28,14,TGTGCCAGCACGGGACCGCGCCGCGCAGATACGCAGTATTTT,CASTGPRRADTQYF
many,NA,TRBJ1-1,TRBV2,12,TGTGCCAGCAACATAGAGGGTACTGAAGCTTTCTTT,CASNIEGTEAFF
few,TRBD1,TRBJ1-2,TRBV20-1,12,TGCAGTGCGCTACAGGGGCACTATGGCTACACCTTC,CSALQGHYGYTF
few,NA,TRBJ2-1,TRBV4-3,15,TGCGCCAGCAGCCAAGATGGGCTTGACTACAATGAGCAGTTCTTC,CASSQDGLDYNEQFF
NA,TRBD2,TRBJ2-5,TRBV13,14,TGTGCCAGCAGCGCGCGGGAGTTCAAGGAGACCCAGTACTTC,CASSAREFKETQYF
many,NA,TRBJ2-7,TRBV6-5,15,TGTGCCAGCAGTTACTTTCCGGAGGGCCGGAACGAGCAGTACTTC,CASSYFPEGRNEQYF
many,NA,TRBJ2-5,TRBV7-9,13,TGTGCCAGCAGCTTAGAAGTGGGGGAGACCCAGTACTTC,CASSLEVGETQYF
NA,NA,TRBJ1-5,TRBV4-1,16,TGCGCCAGCAGCCAAGATCGCCTCGGCGGGGATCAGCCCCAGCATTTT,CASSQDRLGGDQPQHF
many,TRBD2,TRBJ2-1,TRBV27,16,TGTGCCAGCAGTCAGACTAGCGGGGGTGCCTACAATGAGCAGTTCTTC,CASSQTSGGAYNEQFF
few,NA,TRBJ2-7,TRBV11-2,12,TGTGCCGGCAGCCGACAAGCTCACGAGCAGTACTTC,CAGSRQAHEQYF
many,NA,TRBJ1-1,TRBV13,14,TGTGCCAGCAGCTCCGGGGGCATGAACACTGAAGCTTTCTTT,CASSSGGMNTEAFF
NA,NA,TRBJ2-6,TRBV2,16,TGTGCCAGCAGCCAAGATAGATGGTCTGGGGCCAACGTCCTGACTTTC,CASSQDRWSGANVLTF
many,NA,TRBJ1-2,TRBV12-3/TRBV12-4,12,TGTGCCAGCAGTTTGAGGCGGTATGGCTACACCTTC,CASSLRRYGYTF
many,NA,TRBJ2-1,TRBV7-2,15,TGTGCCAGCAGCTTAGAGTCTACGGTCGTCAATGAGCAGTTCTTC,CASSLESTVVNEQFF
few,NA,TRBJ2-5,TRBV5-8,15,TGTGCCAGCAGCCAAGGCACAGGGAGGCAAGAGACCCAGTACTTC,CASSQGTGRQETQYF
NA,NA,TRBJ1-6,TRBV7-9,12,TGTGCCAACAGCTCCTTGGGTTCACCCCTCCACTTT,CANSSLGSPLHF
few,NA,TRBJ2-1,TRBV3-1,15,TGTGCCAGCAGCCAAGATTCACGCTCCTACAATGAGCAGTTCTTC,CASSQDSRSYNEQFF
many,NA,TRBJ2-1,TRBV28,14,TGTGCCAGCAGTCCCGGATCTTCTAACAATGAGCAGTTCTTC,CASSPGSSNNEQFF
NA,NA,TRBJ1-5,TRBV4-1,14,TGCGCCAGCAGCCCTTGGACGGTCAAGGGGCCCCAGCATTTT,CASSPWTVKGPQHF
NA,NA,TRBJ1-2,TRBV20-1,11,TGCAGTGCTAGTGTTAAGGGTGGCTACACCTTC,CSASVKGGYTF
many,NA,TRBJ2-7,TRBV18,14,TGTGCCAGCTCACCTCAGGGTTCGGCCTACGAGCAGTACTTC,CASSPQGSAYEQYF
many,NA,TRBJ1-2,TRBV6-1,14,TGTGCCAGCAGTTTGCAGGGTTTTGACTATGGCTACACCTTC,CASSLQGFDYGYTF
few,NA,TRBJ2-4,TRBV20-1,14,TGCAGTGCAATAACGGCCACCGCCAAAAACATTCAGTACTTC,CSAITATAKNIQYF
many,TRBD2,TRBJ2-1,TRBV7-9,15,TGTGCCAGCAGCGCGGCTAGCGGGAGCCGGCATGAGCAGTTCTTC,CASSAASGSRHEQFF
many,NA,TRBJ2-3,TRBV6-1,15,TGTGCCAGCAGTTATGCGCAGAACACACAAGATACGCAGTATTTT,CASSYAQNTQDTQYF
many,NA,TRBJ1-4,TRBV12-3/TRBV12-4,13,TGTGCCAGCAAGACCCAAACTAATGAAAAACTGTTTTTT,CASKTQTNEKLFF
many,TRBD2,TRBJ2-1,TRBV11-2,16,TGTGCCAGCAGCTACCCGACGGGGGGGGGAGACAATGAGCAGTTCTTC,CASSYPTGGGDNEQFF
many,NA,TRBJ2-3,TRBV28,16,TGTGCCAGCAGCCCTCAGGTGGACTTCCGCACAGATACGCAGTATTTT,CASSPQVDFRTDTQYF
few,NA,TRBJ2-5,TRBV7-9,15,TGTGCCAGCAGCCCCGTCGGCCGGGATCAAGAGACCCAGTACTTC,CASSPVGRDQETQYF
NA,TRBD1,TRBJ2-7,TRBV24-1,15,TGTGCCACCAGTGACGGGACAGGGGGATTCTACGAGCAGTACTTC,CATSDGTGGFYEQYF
NA,TRBD1,TRBJ2-7,TRBV9,14,TGTGCCAGCAGCGTAGGGCAGGGGGCCAGGGAGCAGTACTTC,CASSVGQGAREQYF
few,TRBD2,TRBJ2-4,TRBV20-1,14,TGCAGTGCTAGAGCCCCTGGGACTAGCGACATTCAGTACTTC,CSARAPGTSDIQYF
few,TRBD1,TRBJ2-3,TRBV5-1,17,TGCGCCAGCAGCCCCAGACCTCCGGGACAGGGATCAGATACGCAGTATTTT,CASSPRPPGQGSDTQYF
few,NA,TRBJ1-1,TRBV7-9,14,TGTGCCAGCAGCGCCTACAGGGATTGGACTGAAGCTTTCTTT,CASSAYRDWTEAFF